This T cell receptor (beta chain) was captured in a study of blood T cell repertoires in COVID-19 (dated by TCRdb to the early 2020s). About the full investigation: Samples covering the acute and convalescent phases of COVID-19 were provided by collaborators in the United States, Italy and Spain. The prospective study material was composed of cDNA or gDNA derived from T cells, B-cell-depleted T cells, or PBMCs. Subjects who had been exposed to COVID-19, were actively infected with it, or had recovered from it provided the deeply sampled blood TCRbeta repertoires that made up the dataset. The repertoires were made available in a free public database intended to serve as a resource for research on the immune response to SARS-CoV-2. The samples were drawn from two sources: the first 160 participants of the ongoing ImmuneRACE study, and 1,200 or so subjects contributed by 6 global collaborators. Sample metadata almost always included a de-identified subject ID, COVID-19 status, age in years and sex. HLA class I and class II types, where available, came from metadata supplied by the sample provider rather than from assay-based typing. Summary of the overall study and its limitations: The amount of clinical and demographic metadata varied by source and participant and was provided uncurated.

Remarks on this clone: Its specific antigen is unknown. No base quality information exists; no much larger clone differs at one position.

V gives up 6 bases and J gives up 3 bases, and the segment between their germline ends measures 12 bases. The CDR3 starts with the cysteine, ends with the phenylalanine, and has 14 residues. The entry retains the CDR3 DNA only, 42 bases that are in frame from base 1. According to the germline V gene, CDR1 reads SNHLY and CDR2 reads FYNNEI. Enrolling through a virtual design, the prospective study's participants ranged in age from roughly 18 to 95 years and lived across 24 United States geographic areas. To assign participants to cohorts, the prospective study relied on clinical history that participants themselves reported in a screening survey and a study questionnaire. Recovered participants in ImmuneRACE Cohort 3 were defined by two consecutive negative NP/OP PCR tests, clearance by a healthcare professional, or resolution of symptoms. In the prospective study, whole blood, serum and a nasopharyngeal or oropharyngeal swab were collected from each participant by mobile phlebotomists. Participants in the prospective study had the option to provide additional blood draws and questionnaires over a 2-month period. Before DNA extraction, prospective study blood samples were shipped either frozen or at room temperature.

TCRbeta CDR3 regions were amplified from genomic DNA using the immunoSEQ Assay, a bias-controlled multiplex PCR. As for how the authors treated the data: The number of nucleated cells in each sample was estimated by amplification of reference gene primers within the assay. Sequence reads were collapsed and filtered to measure the absolute abundance of every unique TCRbeta CDR3 rearrangement. Productive Simpson clonality was computed per sample as the square root of Simpson's diversity index over productive rearrangements. TCRdb retrieved this table from immuneACCESS and kept in-frame rearrangements only. Not all clones are present; in checked studies, unresolved V genes account for under half, and no reason is known for the remainder. V and J calls and clone size follow that table, whereas D and trimming were derived from the DNA. This sample lists around 300,000 clones; around nine tenths were detected once. 1.7% of the sample is in the top ten clones.

Sequences were obtained from PBMCs or T cells enriched from blood (not recorded which). Recombination linked TRBV2 to TRBJ1-5, with TRBD1 perhaps the D gene, on 5 matching bases. The receptor's source is a middle-aged woman who had recovered from COVID-19. The CDR3 corresponds to CASRFGRDNQPQHF. The nucleotide sequence is TGTGCCAGCAGGTTTGGCAGGGACAATCAGCCCCAGCATTTT.